This TCR beta chain was profiled in a study of monozygotic twins with inflammatory bowel disease. Notes on the study in general: Any single strong signal or clonotype tied to IBD lacked support. For IBD patients, clonotypes shared with others were fewer than for healthy twins, especially with disease activity.

About this clonotype itself: Antigen: not known.

UMIs that included a 6-nucleotide sample barcode were added by template switching, which took place during cDNA synthesis. TCRdb re-called the 5' RACE reads and shows each CDR3 protein once, DNA omitted. The sample holds about 210,000 distinct CDR3 sequences. With no T cell sorting beforehand, total RNA was isolated from whole blood. The sample comprised blood. The sequence derives from a human donor with ulcerative colitis or Crohn's disease, or a healthy co-twin of an affected twin (not recorded which).

CDR3 sequence: CASSSRLAGTEAFF. The V gene is TRBV5-1, the J gene TRBJ1-1. In germline, CDR1 is SGHRS, CDR2 YFSETQ. The length of the CDR3 is 14 residues.